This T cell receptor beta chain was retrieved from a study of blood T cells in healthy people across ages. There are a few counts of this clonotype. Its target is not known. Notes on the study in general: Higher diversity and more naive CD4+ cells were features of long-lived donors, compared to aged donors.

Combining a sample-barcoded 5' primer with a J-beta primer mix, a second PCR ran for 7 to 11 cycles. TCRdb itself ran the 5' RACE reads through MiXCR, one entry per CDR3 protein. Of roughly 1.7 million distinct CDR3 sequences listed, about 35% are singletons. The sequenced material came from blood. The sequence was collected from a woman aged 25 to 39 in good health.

The CDR3 DNA sequence: TGTGCCAGCAGCTTACCATCACTAGCCCAGGGCCATGAGCAGTTCTTC. Translated, it gives CASSLPSLAQGHEQFF. This chain joins TRBV7-9 and TRBJ2-1; TRBD2 is a possible D gene (6 bases). V shed 2 bases and J shed 8 bases, with 19 bases lying between them. CDR3 length: 16 amino acids. Per germline, CDR1 SEHNR and CDR2 FQNEAQ (reference sequence).